These T cell receptor beta chains were read from a single sample in a study of CD8+CD57+ T cells in acquired aplastic anemia. TCRdb redid the calling of the reads with MiXCR, one entry per CDR3 protein. The table lists some 410,000 distinct CDR3 sequences, around 68% of them singletons, with under 4.5% in the top ten. Sequenced sample: sorted CD4+, CD8+, or CD8+CD57+ T cells (not recorded which) from PBMCs. Receptor source: a human donor in good health, serving as a control. Each CDR3 is given without its conserved first and last residue.

V,J,CDR3
TRBV7-9,TRBJ2-5,ASSYTETRY
TRBV27,TRBJ2-2,ASSLNRVIGELF
TRBV7-8,TRBJ1-5,ASSVVSNQPQH
TRBV4-3,TRBJ2-7,ASSKGPQGYEQY
TRBV20-1,TRBJ1-6,SARVQGPSDSPLH
TRBV5-4,TRBJ2-3,ASSFLAVGGTDTQY
TRBV9,TRBJ2-7,ASSVGTLGGYEQY
TRBV7-2,TRBJ1-6,ASSLDPDSYNSPLH
TRBV5-1,TRBJ1-2,ASSWGDRDDYGYT
TRBV7-8,TRBJ2-7,ASSREREGLVH
TRBV7-2,TRBJ2-3,ASSPHGAREKPQ
TRBV20-1,TRBJ2-2,SARHDANIGELF
TRBV14,TRBJ1-3,ASSRLQLRSGNTIY
TRBV3-1,TRBJ2-5,ASSTNRGAGRRETQY
TRBV10-3,TRBJ2-7,AGGEGPCEQY
TRBV7-9,TRBJ1-2,ASSLQEGGYT
TRBV12-3/TRBV12-4,TRBJ2-5,ASSHDLETQY
TRBV29-1,TRBJ2-1,SVDEGLVNI
TRBV7-8,TRBJ1-1,ASSFLQGGYTEAF
TRBV25-1,TRBJ1-5,ASSDGAGDYSNQPQH
TRBV2,TRBJ1-1,ASSGARVEQPEHF
TRBV12-3/TRBV12-4,TRBJ2-3,ASKILNTDTQY
TRBV5-4,TRBJ1-1,ASSLVSDTEAF
TRBV7-2,TRBJ1-2,ASSLSGDLNSPHT
TRBV7-2,TRBJ2-7,ASSSPGTGYYEQY
TRBV11-3,TRBJ2-7,ASSEPKGVSSGA
TRBV13,TRBJ2-7,ASSPQGEQY
TRBV20-1,TRBJ1-6,SAMRGQPTSPLH
TRBV6-6,TRBJ2-5,ASSWTGELETQY
TRBV30,TRBJ2-3,AWSPTDRTDTQY
TRBV7-3,TRBJ2-7,ASSRTGTGSNAQY